These T cell receptor beta chains were read from a single sample in a study of cytomegalovirus exposure and HLA in healthy donors. The method was immunoSEQ multiplex PCR; TCRdb's version includes in-frame clones alone and lacks a portion of them. This sample has 150,000 to 200,000 clones; 65% to 90% occur once, and the top ten carry about 2%. Sample: PBMCs. The source is a woman aged 50 to 60 in good health and CMV-seronegative. The CDR3 runs from the conserved cysteine through the conserved F or W. Fields, in order: J gene, clone size, V gene, D gene, CDR3 DNA, CDR3 protein. D genes are given only for firm matches. Size tells how often a clone was seen (once, few, many) or the class of an expanded clone, and some rows leave it out.

j_gene: TRBJ2-7; abundance: NA; v_gene: TRBV19; d_gene: NA; CDR3nt: TGTGCCAGTAGTATAGGAAGGGCTAGCGCCTACGAGCAGTACTTC; CDR3aa: CASSIGRASAYEQYF
j_gene: TRBJ2-2; abundance: NA; v_gene: TRBV25-1; d_gene: NA; CDR3nt: TGTGCCAGCAGTATCCTAGGGGCGGCCGGGGAGCTGTTTTTT; CDR3aa: CASSILGAAGELFF
j_gene: TRBJ2-6; abundance: NA; v_gene: TRBV9; d_gene: NA; CDR3nt: TGTGCCAGCACCCCCGTCCCAGGCGACTCTGGGGCCAACGTCCTGACTTTC; CDR3aa: CASTPVPGDSGANVLTF
j_gene: TRBJ2-7; abundance: few; v_gene: TRBV6-6; d_gene: TRBD1; CDR3nt: TGTGCCAGCAGCAAGTGGACAGGGGGCCACTACGAGCAGTACTTC; CDR3aa: CASSKWTGGHYEQYF
j_gene: TRBJ2-1; abundance: NA; v_gene: TRBV13; d_gene: TRBD2; CDR3nt: TGTGCCAGCAGCTTAGCGACTAGCGGGAACTACAATGAGCAGTTCTTC; CDR3aa: CASSLATSGNYNEQFF
j_gene: TRBJ2-2; abundance: NA; v_gene: TRBV4-3; d_gene: NA; CDR3nt: TGCGCCAGCAGCTTTGCTCGTCCTTTAGGGGGGAACACCGGGGAGCTGTTTTTT; CDR3aa: CASSFARPLGGNTGELFF
j_gene: TRBJ2-5; abundance: NA; v_gene: TRBV4-1; d_gene: TRBD1; CDR3nt: TGCGCCAGCAGACCCGGGACAGGGGCCCGAGAGACCCAGTACTTC; CDR3aa: CASRPGTGARETQYF
j_gene: TRBJ1-2; abundance: NA; v_gene: TRBV18; d_gene: NA; CDR3nt: TGTGCCAGCTCGAAAGGGGATCCCTATGGCTACACCTTC; CDR3aa: CASSKGDPYGYTF
j_gene: TRBJ2-1; abundance: NA; v_gene: TRBV5-4; d_gene: TRBD2; CDR3nt: TGTGCCAGCAACTTAGCGGGGAACAATGAGCAGTTCTTC; CDR3aa: CASNLAGNNEQFF
j_gene: TRBJ2-7; abundance: NA; v_gene: TRBV5-5; d_gene: NA; CDR3nt: TGTGCCAGCAGCTGGGGCCTTCCACCCGGCTACGAGCAGTACTTC; CDR3aa: CASSWGLPPGYEQYF
j_gene: TRBJ2-5; abundance: NA; v_gene: TRBV7-7; d_gene: TRBD2; CDR3nt: TGTGCCAGCAGTTCGACTAGCCGCCTTGAAGAGACCCAGTACTTC; CDR3aa: CASSSTSRLEETQYF
j_gene: TRBJ2-5; abundance: NA; v_gene: TRBV11-2; d_gene: NA; CDR3nt: TGTGCCAGCAGTCTCCAAGAGACCCAGTACTTC; CDR3aa: CASSLQETQYF
j_gene: TRBJ2-1; abundance: NA; v_gene: TRBV29-1; d_gene: TRBD1; CDR3nt: TGCAGCGTTCCGCTCAATCCAATCATGACAGGGAGTATGTATGAGCAGTTCTTC; CDR3aa: CSVPLNPIMTGSMYEQFF
j_gene: TRBJ2-7; abundance: NA; v_gene: TRBV7-9; d_gene: TRBD1; CDR3nt: TGTGCCAGCAGCTCACAGACAGGGCCCTCTCCCTACGAGCAGTACTTC; CDR3aa: CASSSQTGPSPYEQYF
j_gene: TRBJ2-3; abundance: NA; v_gene: TRBV6-5; d_gene: TRBD2; CDR3nt: TGTGCCAGCAGTTACAGCGGGGCTAGGACAGATACGCAGTATTTT; CDR3aa: CASSYSGARTDTQYF
j_gene: TRBJ1-5; abundance: few; v_gene: TRBV6-6; d_gene: NA; CDR3nt: TGTGCCAGCAGTACGAGGGACACATATCAGCCCCAGCATTTT; CDR3aa: CASSTRDTYQPQHF
j_gene: TRBJ2-7; abundance: once; v_gene: TRBV5-4; d_gene: NA; CDR3nt: TGTGCCAGCAGCTTGGAGAGTAGTCGTTCCTACGAGCAGTACTTC; CDR3aa: CASSLESSRSYEQYF
j_gene: TRBJ2-1; abundance: few; v_gene: TRBV28; d_gene: TRBD2; CDR3nt: TGTGCCAGCAGTTTACCCCCCGGAGCGGGAGGGAAATTCTTC; CDR3aa: CASSLPPGAGGKFF
j_gene: TRBJ2-7; abundance: once; v_gene: TRBV28; d_gene: TRBD1; CDR3nt: TGTGCCAGCAACCTCTGGGACAGGGGTACCGAGCAGTACTTC; CDR3aa: CASNLWDRGTEQYF
j_gene: TRBJ2-7; abundance: NA; v_gene: TRBV5-4; d_gene: TRBD2; CDR3nt: TGTGCCAGCAGCCAGAGCGGGAGCCGGACCTACGAGCAGTACTTC; CDR3aa: CASSQSGSRTYEQYF
j_gene: TRBJ2-5; abundance: few; v_gene: TRBV11-2; d_gene: NA; CDR3nt: TGTGCCACCCGTGGGCAGTGGCAAGAGACCCAGTACTTC; CDR3aa: CATRGQWQETQYF
j_gene: TRBJ2-7; abundance: NA; v_gene: TRBV13; d_gene: TRBD2; CDR3nt: TGTGCCAGCAGCTTAATGGATCGGGGGGTCGAGCAGTACTTC; CDR3aa: CASSLMDRGVEQYF
j_gene: TRBJ2-4; abundance: NA; v_gene: TRBV10-1; d_gene: NA; CDR3nt: TGCGCCAGCACCGAGGGCTCCTCCCAAAACATTCAGTACTTC; CDR3aa: CASTEGSSQNIQYF
j_gene: TRBJ2-5; abundance: once; v_gene: TRBV13; d_gene: TRBD2; CDR3nt: TGTGCCAGCAGCTCCCCTTCTAGCGGGAGACAGACCCAGTACTTC; CDR3aa: CASSSPSSGRQTQYF
j_gene: TRBJ2-7; abundance: NA; v_gene: TRBV28; d_gene: TRBD2; CDR3nt: TGTGCCAGCAGTTCCCCTTCGACTAGCGGGAGTCCCTACGAGCAGTACTTC; CDR3aa: CASSSPSTSGSPYEQYF
j_gene: TRBJ1-1; abundance: NA; v_gene: TRBV5-1; d_gene: NA; CDR3nt: TGCGCCAGCACCCCAGGGGTAGAGGGCACTGAAGCTTTCTTT; CDR3aa: CASTPGVEGTEAFF
j_gene: TRBJ2-7; abundance: NA; v_gene: TRBV5-1; d_gene: TRBD1; CDR3nt: TGCGCCAGCAGATCAGGGGGGACAGGGAGCTACGAGCAGTACTTC; CDR3aa: CASRSGGTGSYEQYF
j_gene: TRBJ2-1; abundance: few; v_gene: TRBV5-4; d_gene: TRBD2; CDR3nt: TGTGCCAGCAGCTTGGCCGGGGCTAGCGGATACAATGAGCAGTTCTTC; CDR3aa: CASSLAGASGYNEQFF